This TCR beta chain was identified in a study of T-cell reconstitution after alpha-beta-depleted transplantation in children. On this clonotype itself: Its antigen remains unknown. The junction shows a germline mismatch at one end, possibly a read error.

Preparation of the TCRbeta library was carried out with unique molecular identifiers. MiXCR was run by TCRdb on the PCR reads, yielding one entry per CDR3 protein. Altogether just over 950,000 distinct CDR3 sequences are present, under 30% being singletons, with the ten largest covering around 30%. Study results and caveats: Expanded graft clones numbering several hundred reportedly gave rise to alpha-beta T cells about two months after transplant.

This TCR derives from a boy under three years old who had a stem cell transplant for SCID, so the T cells may come from the graft donor. The source was PBMCs, mostly from graft donor cells, collected 360 days after TCRalphabeta/CD19-depleted stem cell transplant.

CDR3 bases: TGTGCCTGCAGCCAAGATCGGTGGGCAGCTAAGAACACCGGGGAGCTGTTTTTT. Encoded protein: CACSQDRWAAKNTGELFF. The chain has TRBV3-1 and TRBJ2-2; D uncertain. The CDR3 runs 18 residues. Per the germline V gene, CDR1 is LGHDT and CDR2 is YNNKEL (reference sequence).